This T cell receptor (beta chain) originates from a study of T cells in Graves' hyperthyroidism and ophthalmopathy. It was RNA transcripts that yielded the amplified TCR beta CDR3 regions. An initial round of RT-PCR targeting the TCR CDR3 relied on the HTBI primer set. TCRdb re-derived calls from the multiplex PCR reads in MiXCR, one entry per CDR3 protein. The sample lists about 530,000 distinct CDR3 sequences, roughly 18% occurring once. Germline V gene sequence: CDR1 DFQATT, CDR2 SNEGSKA (reference sequence). The CDR3 is 15 amino acids. Trimming left V 3 bases short and J 0 bases short, with 15 bases between. With duration under 3 months, ophthalmopathy was active: Clinical Activity Score at least 3, NOSPECS at least 4. Lactation, pregnancy, other autoimmune disease or uncontrolled infection led to exclusion of patients. Whole-study results and caveats: Blood also showed most of the thyroid clonotypes that were expanded above 0.001.

This clonotype was found many times. Antigen: not known. The sequence came from a woman under 30 with Graves' ophthalmopathy. The chain recombines TRBV20-1 with TRBJ2-7; a possible D gene is TRBD1 (5 bases). The sample taken for sequencing was blood. In DNA form, the CDR3 reads TGCAGTGCTAGGGTGGCGCAGGGATCCTCCTACGAGCAGTACTTC. This codes for CSARVAQGSSYEQYF.